The entry below describes one T cell receptor (beta chain). These data originate in a study of blood T cell repertoires in COVID-19. Study in general: Acute and convalescent COVID-19 samples came from the United States, Italy and Spain.

Libraries were prepared by immunoSEQ multiplex PCR; TCRdb keeps only in-frame clonotypes and omits some of them. Counted here are 45,000 or so clones, about nine tenths occurring once; the ten biggest clones make up approximately 23%. Germline values: CDR1 SGDLS, CDR2 YYNGEE. CDR3 size: 15 residues. V was shortened by 0 bases and J by 6 bases, with 13 bases between the two germline ends. Sequenced material: peripheral blood. The chain uses TRBV9 and TRBJ2-1, with D unclear. The clonotype comes from a woman of 80 years or more in a cohort sampled during active or convalescent COVID-19. The CDR3 DNA reads as TGTGCCAGCAGCGTAGATGGTATGCGGAGCAATGAGCAGTTCTTC. It translates to CASSVDGMRSNEQFF.